This T cell receptor (beta chain) was captured in a study of response to subunit inactivated influenza vaccine. Each CDR3 protein is one row after TCRdb ran MiXCR on the RT-PCR reads. The table has 500,000 or so distinct CDR3 sequences, roughly 9.8% seen once. This clonotype was detected ten times or more. Germline V gene sequence: CDR1 SGHRS, CDR2 YFSETQ. The CDR3 is 14 amino acids. V was cut by 4 bases and J by 4 bases, with 13 bases left in between. The sample in question was PBMCs from blood, obtained 40 to 50 days after vaccination. The clonotype was recovered from a man in his forties or fifties who received an inactivated influenza vaccine. V gene TRBV5-1 combines with J gene TRBJ2-3; D could derive from TRBD1 or TRBD2 (7 bases each). The CDR3 here is CASSQTGRADTQYF. CDR3 in DNA: TGCGCCAGCAGCCAGACAGGGAGGGCAGATACGCAGTATTTT. Together with reference TRBV5-1 and TRBJ2-3, the CDR3 gives the full variable domain: KAGVTQTPRYLIKTRGQQVTLSCSPISGHRSVSWYQQTPGQGLQFLFEYFSETQRNKGNFPGRFSGRQFSNSRSEMNVSTLELGDSALYLCASSQTGRADTQYFGPGTRLTVL.